The clone carrying this T cell receptor beta chain was counted a few times. The entry originates in a study of T-cell reconstitution after alpha-beta-depleted transplantation in children. This CDR3 spans 11 amino acids. Germline V gene sequence: CDR1 MNHEY, CDR2 SMNVEV (reference sequence). Trimming cost V 10 bases and J 0 bases, with 7 bases left between them. Unique molecular identifiers tagged the TCRbeta library. TCRdb reprocessed the PCR reads via MiXCR and lists one record per CDR3 protein. Seen here are about 610,000 distinct CDR3 sequences, about 10% observed once, and the top ten hold 3.5% to 5%.

The sequence came from a human donor who donated a stem cell graft to a child with acute myeloid leukemia. Sequencing was performed on PBMCs from the stem cell graft donor, taken from the stem cell graft. This chain joins TRBV27 and TRBJ2-7, with D unclear. In DNA, the CDR3 is TGTGCCACCTGGACCTCCTACGAGCAGTACTTC. Encoded protein: CATWTSYEQYF.